This T cell receptor beta chain was captured in a study of blood T cell repertoires in COVID-19. Assay used: immunoSEQ multiplex PCR; TCRdb lists only in-frame clones, some missing. There are over 200,000 clones in the sample; 86% occur only once, and less than 20% lies in the top ten. After removal of 2 bases from V and 7 bases from J, the junction contained 2 bases not matched to a gene. Per the germline V gene, CDR1 is ENHRY and CDR2 is SYGVKD. The CDR3 contains 15 residues. The chain carries TRBV10-3 and TRBJ2-1, with 13 positions matching TRBD2. The TCR was taken from a young man who had recovered from COVID-19. The specimen sequenced was PBMCs or T cells enriched from blood (not recorded which). In DNA form, the CDR3 reads TGTGCCATCAGTGAGGGACTAGCGGGAGCGAATGAGCAGTTCTTC. Amino acids: CAISEGLAGANEQFF.